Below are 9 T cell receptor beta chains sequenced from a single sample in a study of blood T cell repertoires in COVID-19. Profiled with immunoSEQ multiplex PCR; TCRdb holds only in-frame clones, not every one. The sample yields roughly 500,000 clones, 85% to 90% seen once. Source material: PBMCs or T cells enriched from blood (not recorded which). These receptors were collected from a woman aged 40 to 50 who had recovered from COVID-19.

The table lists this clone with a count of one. The CDR3 reads CASSHIGTGGNTIYF. CDR3 DNA: TGTGCCAGTAGCCACATCGGGACAGGGGGTAACACCATATATTTT. The gene calls are TRBV19 and TRBJ1-3; 11 nucleotides match TRBD1. This CDR3 comprises 15 residues. Germline CDR1 and CDR2: LNHDA and SQIVND (reference sequence). V lost 6 bases and J lost 7; bases outside the gene matches: 8.

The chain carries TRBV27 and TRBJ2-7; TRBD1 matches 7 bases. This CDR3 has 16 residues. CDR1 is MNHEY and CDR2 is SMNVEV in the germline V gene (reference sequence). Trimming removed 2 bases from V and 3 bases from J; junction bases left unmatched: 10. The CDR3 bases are TGTGCCAGCAGTTTAGGGGTAGGGACAGATATCTACGAGCAGTACTTC. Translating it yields CASSLGVGTDIYEQYF.

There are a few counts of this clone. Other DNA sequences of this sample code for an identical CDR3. CDR3 bases: TGTGCCAGCTCACCACAGGGGGCTGGAACTGAAGCTTTCTTT. As protein: CASSPQGAGTEAFF. V gene TRBV18 combines with J gene TRBJ1-1; 7 positions agree with TRBD1. V shed 1 base, J shed 5 bases, and the junction held 4 bases outside the gene matches. The germline V gene encodes CDR1 KGHSH and CDR2 LQKENI. The CDR3 covers 14 residues. The complete variable domain, with remaining parts taken from reference TRBV18 and TRBJ1-1, reads NAGVMQNPRHLVRRRGQEARLRCSPMKGHSHVYWYRQLPEEGLKFMVYLQKENIIDESGMPKERFSAEFPKEGPSILRIQQVVRGDSAAYFCASSPQGAGTEAFFGQGTRLTVV.

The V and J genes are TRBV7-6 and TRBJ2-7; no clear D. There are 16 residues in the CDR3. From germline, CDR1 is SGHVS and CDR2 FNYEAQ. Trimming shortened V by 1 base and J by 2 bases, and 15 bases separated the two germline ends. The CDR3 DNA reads TGTGCCAGCAGCTTAGGTGCGCGCTCAATAACCTACGAGCAGTACTTC. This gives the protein CASSLGARSITYEQYF.

The CDR3 bases are TGTGCCAGCAGCCTTAGGAGGGCCGCAGATACGCAGTATTTT. This encodes CASSLRRAADTQYF. This chain links TRBV7-2 with TRBJ2-3; D might be TRBD2 (6 bases). Trimming cost V 5 bases and J 4 bases, with 13 bases left between them. The CDR3 contains 14 residues. CDR1 and CDR2 (germline): SGHTA, FQGNSA.

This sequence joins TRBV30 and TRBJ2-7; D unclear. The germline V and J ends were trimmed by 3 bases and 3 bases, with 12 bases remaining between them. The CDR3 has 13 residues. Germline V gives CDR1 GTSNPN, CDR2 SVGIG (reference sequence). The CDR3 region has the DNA TGTGCCTGGAGCCCACGACAACGCTACGAGCAGTACTTC. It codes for CAWSPRQRYEQYF.

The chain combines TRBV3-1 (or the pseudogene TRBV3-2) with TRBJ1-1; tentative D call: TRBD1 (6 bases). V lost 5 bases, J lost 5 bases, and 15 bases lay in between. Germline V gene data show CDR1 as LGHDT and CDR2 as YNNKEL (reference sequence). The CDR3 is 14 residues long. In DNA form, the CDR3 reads TGTGCCAGCAGCTTTGGCAGGGGTGGGACTGAAGCTTTCTTT. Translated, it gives CASSFGRGGTEAFF.

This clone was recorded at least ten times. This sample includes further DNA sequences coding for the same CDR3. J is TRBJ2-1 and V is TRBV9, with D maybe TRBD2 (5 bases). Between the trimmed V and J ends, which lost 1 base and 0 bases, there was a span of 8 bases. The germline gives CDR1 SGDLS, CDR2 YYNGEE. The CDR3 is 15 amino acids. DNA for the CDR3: TGTGCCAGCAGCGTACTGGGGAGCTCCTACAATGAGCAGTTCTTC. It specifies CASSVLGSSYNEQFF. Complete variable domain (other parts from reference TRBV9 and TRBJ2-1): DSGVTQTPKHLITATGQRVTLRCSPRSGDLSVYWYQQSLDQGLQFLIQYYNGEERAKGNILERFSAQQFPDLHSELNLSSLELGDSALYFCASSVLGSSYNEQFFGPGTRLTVL.

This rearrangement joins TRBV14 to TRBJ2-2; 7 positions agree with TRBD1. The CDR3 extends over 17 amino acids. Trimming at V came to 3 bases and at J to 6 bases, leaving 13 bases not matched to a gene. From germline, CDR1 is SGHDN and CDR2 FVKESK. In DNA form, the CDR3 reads TGTGCCAGCAGCCAGCAGACAGGGATCCTCCGACCCGGGGAGCTGTTTTTT. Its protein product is CASSQQTGILRPGELFF.